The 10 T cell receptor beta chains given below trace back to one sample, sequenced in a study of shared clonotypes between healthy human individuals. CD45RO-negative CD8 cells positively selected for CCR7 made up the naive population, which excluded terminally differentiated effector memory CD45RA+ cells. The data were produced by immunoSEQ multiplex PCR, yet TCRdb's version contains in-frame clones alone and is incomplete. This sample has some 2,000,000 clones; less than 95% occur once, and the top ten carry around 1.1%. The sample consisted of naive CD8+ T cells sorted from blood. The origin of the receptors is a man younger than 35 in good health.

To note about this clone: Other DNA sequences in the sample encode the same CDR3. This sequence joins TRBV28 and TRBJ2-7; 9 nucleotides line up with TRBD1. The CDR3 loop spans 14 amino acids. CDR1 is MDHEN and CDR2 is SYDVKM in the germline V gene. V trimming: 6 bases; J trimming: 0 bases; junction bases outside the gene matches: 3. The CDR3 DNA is TGTGCCAGCAGCCTGACAGGGGGCTCCTACGAGCAGTACTTC. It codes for CASSLTGGSYEQYF.

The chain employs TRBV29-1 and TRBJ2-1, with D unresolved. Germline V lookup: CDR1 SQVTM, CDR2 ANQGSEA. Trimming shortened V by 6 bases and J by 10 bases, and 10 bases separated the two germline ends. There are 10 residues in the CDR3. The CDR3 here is CSVHINEQFF. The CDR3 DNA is TGCAGCGTACATATCAACGAGCAGTTCTTC.

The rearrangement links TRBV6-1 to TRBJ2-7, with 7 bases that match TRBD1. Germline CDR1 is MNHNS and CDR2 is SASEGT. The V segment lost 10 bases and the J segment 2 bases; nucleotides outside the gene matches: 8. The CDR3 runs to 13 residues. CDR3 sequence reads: CATNHRGTYEQYF. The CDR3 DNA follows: TGTGCCACAAACCACAGGGGAACCTACGAGCAGTACTTC.

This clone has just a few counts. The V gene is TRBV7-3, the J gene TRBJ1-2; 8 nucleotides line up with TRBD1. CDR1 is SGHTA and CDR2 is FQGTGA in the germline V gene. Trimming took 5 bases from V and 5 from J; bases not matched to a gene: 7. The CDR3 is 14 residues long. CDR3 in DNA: TGTGCCAGCAGCCTCTCGACAGGGGATTATGGCTACACCTTC. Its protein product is CASSLSTGDYGYTF.

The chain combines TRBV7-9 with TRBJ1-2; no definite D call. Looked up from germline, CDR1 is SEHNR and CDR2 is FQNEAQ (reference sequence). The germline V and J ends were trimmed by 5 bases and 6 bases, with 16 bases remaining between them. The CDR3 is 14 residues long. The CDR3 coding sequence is TGTGCCAGCAGCACATCGAACAAAAGCCATGGCTACACCTTC. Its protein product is CASSTSNKSHGYTF. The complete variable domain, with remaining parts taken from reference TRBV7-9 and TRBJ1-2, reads DTGVSQNPRHKITKRGQNVTFRCDPISEHNRLYWYRQTLGQGPEFLTYFQNEAQLEKSRLLSDRFSAERPKGSFSTLEIQRTEQGDSAMYLCASSTSNKSHGYTFGSGTRLTVV.

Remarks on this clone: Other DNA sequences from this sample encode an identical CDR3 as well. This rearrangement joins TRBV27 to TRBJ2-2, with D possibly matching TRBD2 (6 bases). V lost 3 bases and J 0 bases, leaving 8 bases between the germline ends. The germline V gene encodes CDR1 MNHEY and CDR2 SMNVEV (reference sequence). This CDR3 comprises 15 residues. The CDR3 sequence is CASSLTGANTGELFF. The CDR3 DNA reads TGTGCCAGCAGTTTGACGGGGGCGAACACCGGGGAGCTGTTTTTT.

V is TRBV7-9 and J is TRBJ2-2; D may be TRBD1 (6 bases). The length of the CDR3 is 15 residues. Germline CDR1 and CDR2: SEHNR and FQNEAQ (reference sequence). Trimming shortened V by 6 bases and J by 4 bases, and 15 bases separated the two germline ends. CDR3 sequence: CASRFRDTPTGELFF. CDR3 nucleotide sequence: TGTGCCAGCAGATTCAGGGACACACCCACCGGGGAGCTGTTTTTT.

CDR3 region: CASSLGTGEYTEAFF. CDR3 sequence (DNA): TGCGCCAGCAGCTTGGGGACAGGGGAGTACACTGAAGCTTTCTTT. The chain is built from TRBV5-1 and TRBJ1-1; 9 positions match TRBD1. CDR1 SGHRS and CDR2 YFSETQ come from the germline V gene. With V trimmed by 0 bases and J by 3 bases, 3 bases remained unmatched. The CDR3 sequence is 15 residues long.

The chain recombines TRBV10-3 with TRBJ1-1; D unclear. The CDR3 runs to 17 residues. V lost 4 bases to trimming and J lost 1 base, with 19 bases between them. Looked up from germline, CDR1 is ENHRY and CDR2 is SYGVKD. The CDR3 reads CAISGSPAKPSNTEAFF. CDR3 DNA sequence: TGTGCCATCAGTGGGTCCCCGGCCAAACCTTCGAACACTGAAGCTTTCTTT.

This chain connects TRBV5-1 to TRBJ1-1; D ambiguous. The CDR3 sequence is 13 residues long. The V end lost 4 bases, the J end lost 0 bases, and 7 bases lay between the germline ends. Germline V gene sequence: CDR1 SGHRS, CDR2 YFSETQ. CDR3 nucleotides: TGCGCCAGCAGCCCTGAAATGAACACTGAAGCTTTCTTT. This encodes CASSPEMNTEAFF.